The 31 T cell receptor beta chains listed next were all sequenced from one sample in a study of control samples from healthy donors and cancer patients. Using immunoSEQ multiplex PCR, the repertoire was profiled, and TCRdb retains in-frame clones only, with some absent. The table lists 100,000 to 120,000 clones, about 80% of them singletons. The sequenced sample consisted of blood. Receptors were obtained from a man younger than 35 in good health.

This clone has a single count. The chain couples TRBV28 to TRBJ2-7, with D tentatively TRBD1 (5 bases). CDR1 MDHEN and CDR2 SYDVKM come from the germline V gene. V gave up 6 bases and J gave up 2 bases, with 8 bases separating them. The CDR3 sequence is 12 residues long. CDR3 loop: CASSQTAYEQYF. The CDR3 DNA sequence: TGTGCCAGCAGCCAGACAGCCTACGAGCAGTACTTC.

This chain uses TRBV14 with TRBJ1-2; TRBD1 might be the D (6 bases). Between the trimmed V and J ends, which lost 0 bases and 8 bases, there was a span of 16 bases. The germline V gene encodes CDR1 SGHDN and CDR2 FVKESK. CDR3 size: 15 residues. This chain's CDR3 is CASSQDRGSMSGYTF. CDR3 nucleotide sequence: TGTGCCAGCAGCCAAGATAGGGGGTCCATGTCGGGCTACACCTTC.

This rearrangement joins TRBV5-6 to TRBJ2-7; D is unclear. The germline V and J ends were trimmed by 0 bases and 5 bases, with 12 bases remaining between them. Germline CDR1 reads SGHDT; CDR2 reads YYEEEE. The length of the CDR3 is 14 residues. CDR3 region: CASSLVGRTDEQYF. In nucleotides, the CDR3 is TGTGCCAGCAGCTTGGTCGGCAGGACCGACGAGCAGTACTTC.

The chain combines TRBV4-1 with TRBJ1-1; tentatively, D is TRBD1 (5 bases). Trimming took 2 bases from V and 3 from J, leaving 16 bases between them. Germline loops: CDR1 MGHRA, CDR2 YSYEKL. The CDR3 contains 16 residues. CDR3 DNA sequence: TGCGCCAGCAGCCAATGGGTAGGGGATTTCGACACTGAAGCTTTCTTT. This translates into CASSQWVGDFDTEAFF.

A few counts support this clone. The gene calls are TRBV6-6 and TRBJ2-2, with 12 bases fitting TRBD1. The length of the CDR3 is 18 residues. Germline trimming cut 5 bases from V and 6 bases from J; bases unmatched to any gene: 13. Looked up from germline, CDR1 is MNHNY and CDR2 is SVGAGI (reference sequence). The CDR3 spells CASSPWGQGALKAGELFF. The CDR3, as DNA: TGTGCCAGCAGTCCCTGGGGACAGGGGGCTCTTAAAGCCGGGGAGCTGTTTTTT.

The chain couples TRBV15 to TRBJ1-2; 7 nucleotides align to TRBD1. The CDR3 is 15 residues long. The V gene end was trimmed by 2 bases and the J gene end by 3 bases; junction bases not matched to a gene: 6. Germline assignment: CDR1 LNHNV and CDR2 YYDKDF (reference sequence). This chain's CDR3 is CATSRFDRVDYGYTF. In nucleotides, the CDR3 is TGTGCCACCAGCAGATTCGACAGGGTGGACTATGGCTACACCTTC.

This rearrangement joins TRBV27 to TRBJ2-7; TRBD1 aligns across 12 bases. V shed 6 bases and J 5 bases; nucleotides not matched to a gene: 8. The CDR3 extends over 15 amino acids. Germline V gene sequence: CDR1 MNHEY, CDR2 SMNVEV (reference sequence). The CDR3: CASSLLGTGGHEQYF. The DNA of the CDR3 is TGTGCCAGCAGCCTCCTCGGGACAGGGGGCCACGAGCAGTACTTC.

The chain carries TRBV3-1 (or the pseudogene TRBV3-2) and TRBJ2-3; tentatively, D is TRBD1 or TRBD2 (7 bases each). The CDR3 runs 16 residues. CDR1 is LGHDT, CDR2 YNNKEL, per germline (reference sequence). V was clipped by 0 bases and J by 1 base, with 11 bases between them. The CDR3 DNA reads as TGTGCCAGCAGCCAAGACGGGGGGACAGGCACAGATACGCAGTATTTT. It translates to CASSQDGGTGTDTQYF.

The chain joins TRBV28 to TRBJ2-5, with a tentative D call TRBD2 (5 bases). V was shortened by 6 bases and J by 1 base, with 15 bases between the two germline ends. CDR1 and CDR2 from the germline V gene are MDHEN and SYDVKM. The CDR3 is made up of 15 amino acids. The CDR3 sequence is CASSLPGRVQETQYF. Written as DNA, the CDR3 is TGTGCCAGCAGCCTCCCGGGAAGGGTCCAAGAGACCCAGTACTTC.

A note on this clone: Other DNA sequences in this sample translate to the same CDR3. The V and J genes are TRBV4-1 and TRBJ1-1; D perhaps matches TRBD1 (6 bases). Trimming removed 1 base at V and 5 bases at J, with 11 bases between. Germline assignment: CDR1 MGHRA and CDR2 YSYEKL. This CDR3 spans 14 amino acids. CDR3 in DNA: TGCGCCAGCAGCCAAGTGTGGGGGACAACTGAAGCTTTCTTT. Translated, it gives CASSQVWGTTEAFF.

The gene calls are TRBV19 and TRBJ1-3, with D perhaps matching TRBD1 (5 bases). This CDR3 contains 15 residues. The V end was cut by 6 bases, the J end by 2 bases, with 14 bases between. Per germline, CDR1 LNHDA and CDR2 SQIVND (reference sequence). CDR3 residues: CASRHTGTTGNTIYF. CDR3 bases: TGTGCCAGTAGACACACCGGGACGACTGGAAACACCATATATTTT.

The chain joins TRBV5-1 to TRBJ2-7; possible D gene TRBD2, 6 bases. The V gene's germline CDR1 is SGHRS and CDR2 YFSETQ. The CDR3 is 19 amino acids. The germline V and J ends were trimmed by 3 bases and 2 bases, with 27 bases remaining between them. CDR3 bases: TGCGCCAGCAGCTCCCCCCGGGAGCGACGGTGTCACAGCGCCTACGAGCAGTACGTC. It codes for CASSSPRERRCHSAYEQYV.

The chain has TRBV28 and TRBJ1-1, with D maybe TRBD1 (5 bases). Trimming left V 7 bases short and J 6 bases short, with 15 bases between. CDR1 is MDHEN and CDR2 is SYDVKM in the germline V gene. This CDR3 is 13 amino acids long. CDR3 DNA: TGTGCCAGCATCCAGGGAGGCAGGGCTGAAGCTTTCTTT. This sequence encodes CASIQGGRAEAFF.

V gene TRBV4-1 combines with J gene TRBJ2-5; no definite D call. With 1 base removed from V and 7 bases from J, the gap between germline ends came to 19 bases. CDR3 length: 16 amino acids. Germline CDR1 reads MGHRA; CDR2 reads YSYEKL. CDR3 region: CASSQVWEGRGRTQYF. The CDR3 DNA follows: TGCGCCAGCAGCCAAGTTTGGGAAGGACGAGGTAGGACCCAGTACTTC.

V gene TRBV9 combines with J gene TRBJ2-3, with D perhaps TRBD1 (5 bases). This CDR3 has 15 residues. Germline CDR1 is SGDLS and CDR2 is YYNGEE. V gave up 6 bases and J gave up 6 bases, with 20 bases separating them. The CDR3 here is CASNKGWLEWDTQYF. The CDR3 DNA reads as TGTGCCAGCAACAAGGGGTGGCTAGAGTGGGATACGCAGTATTTT.

V and J are TRBV5-5 and TRBJ2-1; no clear D. Per the germline V gene, CDR1 is SGHKS and CDR2 is YYEKEE (reference sequence). V lost 0 bases, J lost 9 bases, and 10 bases lay in between. The CDR3 has 13 residues. This CDR3 is CASSLVGFGEQFF. The CDR3 DNA is TGTGCCAGCAGCTTGGTAGGGTTTGGTGAGCAGTTCTTC.

This clone was seen only a few times. The V call is TRBV30, the J call TRBJ1-2; unclear D gene. Germline assignment: CDR1 GTSNPN and CDR2 SVGIG (reference sequence). The length of the CDR3 is 18 residues. Trimming pared 0 bases from V and 0 bases from J, leaving 20 bases between. CDR3 coding DNA: TGTGCCTGGAGTGTAGGTTGGACTGCGGGCCCACCTAACTATGGCTACACCTTC. Translating gives CAWSVGWTAGPPNYGYTF.

The rearrangement joins TRBV5-1 to TRBJ2-3, with 10 bases identical to TRBD2. Germline V gene data show CDR1 as SGHRS and CDR2 as YFSETQ. V trimming: 3 bases; J trimming: 6 bases; junction bases outside the gene matches: 10. CDR3 length equals 16 residues. CDR3 in DNA: TGCGCCAGCAGCTCACTAAGCGGGGGGGCCAGGGATACGCAGTATTTT. Amino acids: CASSSLSGGARDTQYF.

This clone came up a few times. The gene calls are TRBV4-3 and TRBJ1-2; D perhaps matches TRBD1 (5 bases). Trimming removed 0 bases at V and 5 bases at J, with 13 bases between. The germline CDR1 and CDR2 sequences are LGHNA and YSLEER. The CDR3 is made up of 15 amino acids. The CDR3 loop reads CASSQDRSRVYGYTF. The CDR3 DNA sequence: TGCGCCAGCAGCCAAGATCGGAGCAGGGTTTATGGCTACACCTTC.

The chain recombines TRBV5-5 with TRBJ1-6; no reliable D call. The CDR3 length is 14 residues. Trimming left V 2 bases short and J 5 bases short, with 8 bases between. CDR1 SGHKS and CDR2 YYEKEE come from the germline V gene (reference sequence). The DNA for the CDR3 is TGTGCCAGCAGCTTAGACACAGATAATTCACCCCTCCACTTT. It codes for CASSLDTDNSPLHF.

This clone was recorded once. The gene calls are TRBV9 and TRBJ1-1; D may be TRBD1 (5 bases). The CDR3 covers 13 residues. With 4 bases removed from V and 1 base from J, the gap between germline ends came to 8 bases. Germline CDR1 is SGDLS and CDR2 is YYNGEE. DNA for the CDR3: TGTGCCAGCAGCCCCGGACAGAACACTGAAGCTTTCTTT. It yields the protein CASSPGQNTEAFF.

This chain connects TRBV5-4 to TRBJ1-5; possible D gene TRBD1, 6 bases. The CDR3 consists of 14 residues. Germline V gene sequence: CDR1 SGHNT, CDR2 YYREEE (reference sequence). Trimming shortened V by 1 base and J by 4 bases, and 9 bases separated the two germline ends. The chain's CDR3 is CASSLQGGNQPQHF. For the CDR3, the DNA is TGTGCCAGCAGCTTGCAAGGGGGGAATCAGCCCCAGCATTTT. Drawing the rest from reference TRBV5-4 and TRBJ1-5, the complete variable domain is ETGVTQSPTHLIKTRGQQVTLRCSSQSGHNTVSWYQQALGQGPQFIFQYYREEENGRGNFPPRFSGLQFPNYSSELNVNALELDDSALYLCASSLQGGNQPQHFGDGTRLSIL.

V is TRBV10-2 and J is TRBJ2-7; 10 bases fit TRBD1. With V trimmed by 3 bases and J by 5 bases, 13 bases remained unmatched. Germline lookup yields CDR1 WSHSY and CDR2 SAAADI. This CDR3 has 17 residues. The CDR3 nucleotides are TGCGCCAGCAGTGATGCCCACCGGACAGGGGGAAAAAACGAGCAGTACGTC. Its translation: CASSDAHRTGGKNEQYV.

This clone was seen at least ten times. V and J are TRBV1 and TRBJ1-2; the table names TRBD1, a call not compared with the DNA. TRBV1 is shown as a pseudogene. This CDR3 comprises 15 residues. DNA of the CDR3: TGCACCAGCAGCCCCCTGGTGGGCCTTAACTATGGCTACACCTTC. Encoded protein: CTSSPLVGLNYGYTF.

This clone was seen just once. The chain is built from TRBV7-8 and TRBJ1-1; TRBD1 aligns across 7 bases. After removal of 4 bases from V and 4 bases from J, the junction contained 12 bases not matched to a gene. Looked up from germline, CDR1 is SGHVS and CDR2 is FQNEAQ. CDR3 size: 16 residues. CDR3 loop: CASSSRQGGYGTEAFF. Here the CDR3 DNA reads TGTGCCAGCAGCTCCCGACAGGGAGGGTACGGCACTGAAGCTTTCTTT.

The J gene is TRBJ2-5, the V gene TRBV7-2, with 11 bases lining up with TRBD1. The CDR3 covers 15 residues. Losses at the gene ends were 1 base for V and 7 bases for J; bases not matched to a gene: 5. CDR1 SGHTA and CDR2 FQGNSA come from the germline V gene. DNA for the CDR3: TGTGCCAGCAGCTTAGTAGGACAGGGGGCAGGGACCCAGTACTTC. Its translation: CASSLVGQGAGTQYF.

This clone was detected many times. This rearrangement joins TRBV6-6 to TRBJ1-6; D is uncertain. Germline V gene lookup returns CDR1 MNHNY and CDR2 SVGAGI (reference sequence). This CDR3 contains 14 residues. V was clipped by 6 bases and J by 3 bases, with 9 bases between them. DNA of the CDR3: TGTGCCAGCAGGGGTCACAACTATAATTCACCCCTCCACTTT. Protein: CASRGHNYNSPLHF.

CDR3: CASSLGLGNVQYV. CDR3 bases: TGTGCCAGCAGCTTAGGTCTGGGGAACGTGCAGTACGTC. The chain links TRBV11-2 to TRBJ2-7; D is undetermined. The V and J ends lost 1 base and 9 bases respectively, with 13 bases between them. Germline V gene lookup returns CDR1 SGHAT and CDR2 FQNNGV. The CDR3 spans 13 residues.

CDR3 DNA: TGTGCCAGCAGCCAATACAAGGCGAACACTGAAGCTTTCTTT. Protein sequence: CASSQYKANTEAFF. The rearrangement links TRBV14 to TRBJ1-1, with D unclear. This CDR3 has 14 amino acids. The germline V gene encodes CDR1 SGHDN and CDR2 FVKESK. Deletions cut 2 bases from V and 1 base from J, with 8 bases between.

This clone was seen once. The chain couples TRBV7-2 to TRBJ1-1; D remains ambiguous. V gave up 5 bases and J gave up 5 bases, with 12 bases separating them. Germline assignment: CDR1 SGHTA and CDR2 FQGNSA. The CDR3 is 13 amino acids. CDR3 sequence: CASSLGWETEAFF. CDR3 nucleotides: TGTGCCAGCAGCCTCGGGTGGGAGACTGAAGCTTTCTTT.

This clone appeared once. The chain joins TRBV5-6 to TRBJ2-3; the D gene is possibly TRBD1 (6 bases). This CDR3 spans 17 amino acids. Trimming removed 2 bases from V and 0 bases from J, with 16 bases in between. Per the germline V gene, CDR1 is SGHDT and CDR2 is YYEEEE. In DNA form, the CDR3 reads TGTGCCAGCAGCTTTTTGGACAGACCATCTAGCACAGATACGCAGTATTTT. Residues: CASSFLDRPSSTDTQYF.